Below are 8 T cell receptor beta chains sequenced from a single sample in a study of T cell changes during pregnancy in multiple sclerosis. Data came from immunoSEQ multiplex PCR; TCRdb stores just in-frame clones and leaves some out. This sample has tens of thousands of clones, with 91% found just once. This material consisted of CD8+ T cells from peripheral blood mononuclear cells, taken after pregnancy. These TCRs come from a female donor with multiple sclerosis, enrolled in a pregnancy study.

J is TRBJ1-2 and V is TRBV4-1; D ambiguous. Trimming stripped 1 base from V and 8 bases from J, with 17 bases between. This CDR3 has 15 residues. Germline CDR1 is MGHRA and CDR2 is YSYEKL. CDR3 protein: CASSQADGDLWGYTF. Written as DNA, the CDR3 is TGCGCCAGCAGCCAAGCCGACGGAGATCTATGGGGCTACACCTTC.

The CDR3 here is CASSLAGQPSYEQYF. The CDR3 DNA follows: TGTGCCAGCAGCTTAGCGGGGCAGCCCTCCTACGAGCAGTACTTC. The V gene is TRBV7-2, the J gene TRBJ2-7, with a possible D match to TRBD1 (5 bases). From germline, CDR1 is SGHTA and CDR2 FQGNSA. V dropped 0 bases and J dropped 0 bases, with 9 bases sitting between them. The CDR3 consists of 15 residues.

V gene TRBV16 combines with J gene TRBJ1-1; maybe TRBD1 (5 bases). The CDR3 contains 14 residues. The ends were cut back, 5 bases at V and 3 bases at J, with 13 bases in the middle. The V gene's germline CDR1 is KGHSY and CDR2 FQNENV. The CDR3 loop is CASSIRGIYTEAFF. CDR3 nucleotides: TGTGCCAGCAGCATTCGGGGGATCTACACTGAAGCTTTCTTT.

This chain links TRBV2 with TRBJ1-1; TRBD1 matches at 8 bases. V lost 6 bases, J lost 7 bases, and 10 bases stayed unmatched. This CDR3 contains 14 residues. Germline CDR1 is SNHLY and CDR2 is FYNNEI. CDR3 nucleotide sequence: TGTGCCAGCAGCGCCGCCCACGGGACAGGTGAAGCTTTCTTT. Protein: CASSAAHGTGEAFF. Filled out from reference TRBV2 and TRBJ1-1, the complete variable domain reads EPEVTQTPSHQVTQMGQEVILRCVPISNHLYFYWYRQILGQKVEFLVSFYNNEISEKSEIFDDQFSVERPDGSNFTLKIRSTKLEDSAMYFCASSAAHGTGEAFFGQGTRLTVV.

This chain connects TRBV7-9 to TRBJ1-1; possible D gene TRBD1, 5 bases. Germline V gives CDR1 SEHNR, CDR2 FQNEAQ (reference sequence). Trimming pared 2 bases from V and 4 bases from J, leaving 8 bases between. This CDR3 comprises 13 residues. The CDR3 DNA is TGTGCCAGCAGCTTACAGGGTAGCACTGAAGCTTTCTTT. This gives the protein CASSLQGSTEAFF.

The rearrangement links TRBV27 to TRBJ1-2; the match to TRBD1 covers 7 bases. The germline gives CDR1 MNHEY, CDR2 SMNVEV (reference sequence). The CDR3 length is 15 residues. Trimming cost V 5 bases and J 8 bases; bases outside gene matches: 14. For the CDR3, the DNA is TGTGCCAGCAGTCCAAGGTACAGGGGAGAGAGGGGCTACACCTTC. Amino acid sequence: CASSPRYRGERGYTF.

The chain employs TRBV7-2 and TRBJ2-1; 12 nucleotides line up with TRBD2. The CDR3 consists of 15 residues. Germline V gene lookup returns CDR1 SGHTA and CDR2 FQGNSA. J was trimmed by 4 bases and V by 5 bases; bases with no gene match: 3. CDR3 nucleotide sequence: TGTGCCAGCAGCCCTAGCGGGAGGGGGTACAATGAGCAGTTCTTC. Protein product: CASSPSGRGYNEQFF. The full variable domain, in which reference TRBV7-2 and TRBJ2-1 provide the parts outside the CDR3, is GAGVSQSPSNKVTEKGKDVELRCDPISGHTALYWYRQSLGQGLEFLIYFQGNSAPDKSGLPSDRFSAERTGGSVSTLTIQRTQQEDSAVYLCASSPSGRGYNEQFFGPGTRLTVL.

This chain links TRBV19 with TRBJ2-5; 7 bases fit TRBD1. This CDR3 is 15 amino acids long. Losses at the gene ends were 3 bases for V and 4 bases for J; bases not matched to a gene: 8. Germline CDR1 LNHDA, CDR2 SQIVND (reference sequence). The CDR3: CASSIGDRAGETQYF. The CDR3 DNA sequence: TGTGCCAGTAGTATTGGCGACAGGGCGGGAGAGACCCAGTACTTC.